This T cell receptor beta chain was retrieved from a study of blood T cells in healthy people across ages. This clonotype has more than one count but fewer than ten. A second 7 to 11 cycle PCR used barcoded and J-beta primers. TCRdb redid the calling of the 5' RACE reads with MiXCR, one entry per CDR3 protein. The table lists under 950,000 distinct CDR3 sequences, approximately 22% of them singletons, with roughly a fifth in the top ten. The CDR3 sequence is 14 residues long. Germline CDR1 and CDR2: SGHRS and YFSETQ. Trimming shortened V by 0 bases and J by 4 bases, and 9 bases separated the two germline ends.

This sequence originates from a man between 65 and 85 years old in good health. Input material: blood. The genes are TRBV5-1 and TRBJ2-3; D is possibly TRBD1 (5 bases). This chain's CDR3 is CASSLEGVPDTQYF. CDR3 coding DNA: TGCGCCAGCAGCTTGGAAGGGGTCCCAGATACGCAGTATTTT.